These 10 T cell receptor beta chains originate from one sample sequenced in a study of blood T cell repertoires in COVID-19. Method: immunoSEQ multiplex PCR; TCRdb's copy keeps in-frame clones and lacks some. The sample includes tens of thousands of clones, about 90% seen only once; the top ten take 16%. Sequenced input: peripheral blood. The receptor source for this set is a man aged 35 to 55 with COVID-19, enrolled during active disease.

This clone was observed a single time. V and J are TRBV11-2 and TRBJ2-5; D possibly corresponds to TRBD2 (6 bases). Trimming shortened V by 7 bases and J by 7 bases, and 16 bases separated the two germline ends. The CDR3 extends over 13 amino acids. Germline assignment: CDR1 SGHAT and CDR2 FQNNGV. The CDR3 DNA is TGTGCCAGCACTTCCGGCGGGACGGGGACCCAGTACTTC. Translation gives CASTSGGTGTQYF.

The chain employs TRBV6-6 and TRBJ1-1; 8 bases agree with TRBD1. Looked up from germline, CDR1 is MNHNY and CDR2 is SVGAGI (reference sequence). The V segment lost 5 bases and the J segment 7 bases; nucleotides outside the gene matches: 9. This CDR3 contains 14 residues. CDR3 bases: TGTGCCAGCAGTCAGCGTGACAGGGGAAATGAAGCTTTCTTT. It yields the protein CASSQRDRGNEAFF.

This clone was observed a few times. The chain carries TRBV5-1 and TRBJ1-3; D gene ambiguous. V gave up 0 bases and J gave up 0 bases, with 13 bases separating them. Per the germline V gene, CDR1 is SGHRS and CDR2 is YFSETQ. The CDR3 loop spans 17 amino acids. The CDR3, as DNA: TGCGCCAGCAGCTTGGTATCAGTGACACTCTCTGGAAACACCATATATTTT. Amino acids: CASSLVSVTLSGNTIYF. Variable domain in full (rest from reference TRBV5-1 and TRBJ1-3): KAGVTQTPRYLIKTRGQQVTLSCSPISGHRSVSWYQQTPGQGLQFLFEYFSETQRNKGNFPGRFSGRQFSNSRSEMNVSTLELGDSALYLCASSLVSVTLSGNTIYFGEGSWLTVV.

The chain employs TRBV24-1 and TRBJ2-1, with a possible D match to TRBD1 (6 bases). This CDR3 comprises 14 residues. Looked up from germline, CDR1 is KGHDR and CDR2 is SFDVKD. Trimming stripped 4 bases from V and 10 bases from J, with 16 bases between. The CDR3 DNA sequence: TGTGCCACCAGTGACCAAACAGGGTCCAGGGAGCAGTTCTTC. Amino acids: CATSDQTGSREQFF.

CDR3 coding DNA: TGTGCCAGCAGCCCCCGGACTAGTCTTGGTGAGCAGTTCTTC. Encoded protein: CASSPRTSLGEQFF. The J gene is TRBJ2-1, the V gene TRBV7-8, with 7 nucleotides matching TRBD2. Germline V gene lookup returns CDR1 SGHVS and CDR2 FQNEAQ. V trimming: 5 bases; J trimming: 9 bases; junction bases outside the gene matches: 10. The CDR3 is 14 amino acids.

V is TRBV4-1 and J is TRBJ1-2; no clear D. V lost 1 base and J 2 bases, leaving 11 bases between the germline ends. From germline, CDR1 is MGHRA and CDR2 YSYEKL. This CDR3 is built from 15 residues. Here the CDR3 DNA reads TGCGCCAGCAGCCAAGTCCCGGGAAAAAACTATGGCTACACCTTC. Translation: CASSQVPGKNYGYTF.

This chain connects TRBV6-4 to TRBJ2-5, with D perhaps matching TRBD1 (5 bases). This CDR3 contains 14 residues. Trimming took off 0 bases at V and 9 bases at J, with 14 bases between the two ends. Germline CDR1 is MRHNA and CDR2 is SNTAGT. CDR3 DNA: TGTGCCAGCAGTGACTCTGTCGGCCAAGGGGCCCAGTACTTC. It codes for CASSDSVGQGAQYF.

The chain recombines TRBV19 with TRBJ2-2, with 8 bases lining up with TRBD2. The germline V gene has CDR1 LNHDA and CDR2 SQIVND (reference sequence). The CDR3 runs to 15 residues. The J segment lost 0 bases and the V segment lost 7 bases, leaving 4 bases of the junction unmatched. For the CDR3, the DNA is TGTGCCAGTATTCCCGGGGGGGCGAACACCGGGGAGCTGTTTTTT. Its translation: CASIPGGANTGELFF.

V usage is TRBV7-9 and J usage is TRBJ1-4; possible D gene TRBD1, 6 bases. The CDR3 has 13 residues. Germline assignment: CDR1 SEHNR and CDR2 FQNEAQ (reference sequence). The V end was cut by 5 bases, the J end by 8 bases, with 12 bases between. The CDR3 DNA is TGTGCCAGCAGCCCCCGACAGGAGGAAAAACTGTTTTTT. Encoded protein: CASSPRQEEKLFF.

In its sample, this clone was seen a few times. V is TRBV5-1 and J is TRBJ2-7; 8 bases align to TRBD2. The CDR3 is made up of 15 amino acids. Germline V gene data show CDR1 as SGHRS and CDR2 as YFSETQ. J lost 2 bases, V lost 0 bases, and 4 bases had no gene match. Here the CDR3 DNA reads TGCGCCAGCAGCTTGGCCCTAGCGGGCACCTACGAGCAGTACTTC. This sequence encodes CASSLALAGTYEQYF.